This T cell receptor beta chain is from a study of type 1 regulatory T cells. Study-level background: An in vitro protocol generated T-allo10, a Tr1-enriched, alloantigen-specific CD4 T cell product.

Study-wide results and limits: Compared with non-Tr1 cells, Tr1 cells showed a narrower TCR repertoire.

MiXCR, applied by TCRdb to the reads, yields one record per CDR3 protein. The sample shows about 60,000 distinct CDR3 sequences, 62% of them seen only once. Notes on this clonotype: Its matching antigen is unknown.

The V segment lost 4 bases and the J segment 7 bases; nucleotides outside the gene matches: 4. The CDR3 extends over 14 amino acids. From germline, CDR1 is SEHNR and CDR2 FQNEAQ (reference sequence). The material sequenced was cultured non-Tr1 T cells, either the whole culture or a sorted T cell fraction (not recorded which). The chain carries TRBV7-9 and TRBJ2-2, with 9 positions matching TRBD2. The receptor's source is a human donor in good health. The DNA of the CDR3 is TGTGCCAGCAGCTATTTAGCGGGAGACGGGGAGCTGTTTTTT. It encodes CASSYLAGDGELFF.